This record covers a single T cell receptor beta chain. The antigen is undetermined. This sample is part of a study of T-cell reconstitution after alpha-beta-depleted transplantation in children. The study's findings and limits: It was reported that alpha-beta T cells came from several hundred expanded graft clones (about two months after transplant).

Trimming removed 5 bases from V and 0 bases from J, with 15 bases in between. The CDR3 runs to 16 residues. Germline V gene data show CDR1 as PRHDT and CDR2 as FYEKMQ (reference sequence). The authors prepared the TCRbeta library with unique molecular identifiers. TCRdb used MiXCR to reprocess the PCR reads, holding one entry per CDR3 protein. The repertoire consists of 440,000 or so distinct CDR3 sequences, with around two fifths occurring once and the leading ten covering around a quarter. The clonotype was recovered from a girl aged 2 to 10 with aplastic anemia, due to receive a stem cell transplant. This specimen consisted of PBMCs, obtained before TCRalphabeta/CD19-depleted stem cell transplant. The chain uses TRBV13 and TRBJ2-3; no clear D gene. The CDR3 reads CASSPRMFRSTDTQYF. The CDR3 bases are TGTGCCAGCAGCCCCCGAATGTTCAGAAGCACAGATACGCAGTATTTT. The complete variable domain, with remaining parts taken from reference TRBV13 and TRBJ2-3, reads AAGVIQSPRHLIKEKRETATLKCYPIPRHDTVYWYQQGPGQDPQFLISFYEKMQSDKGSIPDRFSAQQFSDYHSELNMSSLELGDSALYFCASSPRMFRSTDTQYFGPGTRLTVL.